The sequence of this TCR beta chain was determined in a study of OX40 agonist ivuxolimab in advanced cancers. J was trimmed by 0 bases and V by 6 bases; bases with no gene match: 5. The CDR3 consists of 14 residues. Germline V gene sequence: CDR1 MNHNS, CDR2 SASEGT. Remarks on this clone: What it binds is not known.

Produced via immunoSEQ multiplex PCR; TCRdb's table is partial and in-frame only. This sample has around 46,000 clones; roughly three quarters occur once, and the top ten carry under 3%. Points from the study as a whole: Expanded clones were, on average, more numerous in CD8+ T cells than in CD4+.

Source: CD4+ or CD8+ T cells sorted from blood, taken in a trial of the OX40 agonist ivuxolimab. J is TRBJ2-7 and V is TRBV6-1; 7 positions agree with TRBD2. This sequence was found in an adult with an advanced solid tumor such as melanoma, head and neck, liver or kidney cancer. The chain's CDR3 is CASRVAGLSYEQYF. The CDR3 DNA reads as TGTGCCAGCAGGGTAGCGGGCCTCTCCTACGAGCAGTACTTC.